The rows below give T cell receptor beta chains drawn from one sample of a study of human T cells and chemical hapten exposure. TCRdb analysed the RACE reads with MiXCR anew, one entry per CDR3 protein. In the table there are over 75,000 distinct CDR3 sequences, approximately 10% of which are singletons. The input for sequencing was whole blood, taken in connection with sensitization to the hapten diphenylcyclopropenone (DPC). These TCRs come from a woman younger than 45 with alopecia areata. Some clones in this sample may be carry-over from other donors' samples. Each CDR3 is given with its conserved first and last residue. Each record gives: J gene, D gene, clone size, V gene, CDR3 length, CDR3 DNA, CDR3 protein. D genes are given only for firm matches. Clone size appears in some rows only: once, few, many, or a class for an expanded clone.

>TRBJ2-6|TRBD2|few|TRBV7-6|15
TGTGCCAGCAGCTTTGCGGGGGCTGGGGCCAACGTCCTGACTTTC
CASSFAGAGANVLTF
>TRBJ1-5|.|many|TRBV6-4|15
TGTGCCAGCAGTGCACAGCTTGGGGGCAATCAGCCCCAGCATTTT
CASSAQLGGNQPQHF
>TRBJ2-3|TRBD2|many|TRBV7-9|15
TGTGCCAGCAGCTCACTAGCGGGATGGACAGATACGCAGTATTTT
CASSSLAGWTDTQYF
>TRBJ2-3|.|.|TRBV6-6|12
TGTGCCAGCAGTTCTGAGGGGGATACGCAGTATTTT
CASSSEGDTQYF
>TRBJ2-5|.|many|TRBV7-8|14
TGTGCCAGCAGCTGGGACCGAGTCCAAGAGACCCAGTACTTC
CASSWDRVQETQYF
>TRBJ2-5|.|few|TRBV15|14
TGTGCCACCAGCAGTGTTGGATTTCCAAGGACCCAGTACTTC
CATSSVGFPRTQYF
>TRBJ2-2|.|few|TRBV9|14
TGTGCCAGCAGCGTACAGGGGCCCGCCGGGGAGCTGTTTTTT
CASSVQGPAGELFF
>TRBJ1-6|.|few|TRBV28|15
TGTGCCAGCAGTTATGTTGGAGGGAGGGATTCACCCCTCCACTTT
CASSYVGGRDSPLHF
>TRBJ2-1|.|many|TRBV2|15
TGTGCCAGCAGTGAACGGCGGGGCTCCTACAATGAGCAGTTCTTC
CASSERRGSYNEQFF
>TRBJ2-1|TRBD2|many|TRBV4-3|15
TGCGCCAGCAGCCAAGACGGGAGGGCCGACAATGAGCAGTTCTTC
CASSQDGRADNEQFF
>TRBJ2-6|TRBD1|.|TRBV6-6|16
TGTGCCAGCAGTCCGACAGGGAAGGCTGGGGCCAACGTCCTGACTTTC
CASSPTGKAGANVLTF
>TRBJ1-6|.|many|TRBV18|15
TGTGCCAGCTCACCACCGTTCGGTGGTGATTCACCCCTCCACTTT
CASSPPFGGDSPLHF
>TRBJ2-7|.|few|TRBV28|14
TGTGCCAGCAATAAAATGACAGCCGCCTACGAGCAGTACTTC
CASNKMTAAYEQYF
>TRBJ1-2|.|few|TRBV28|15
TGTGCCAGCAGTCCAGCCATAAAAGCGCACTATGGCTACACCTTC
CASSPAIKAHYGYTF
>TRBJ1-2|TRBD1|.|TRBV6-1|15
TGTGCCAGCACTGCAGGACAGGACGGTGACTATGGCTACACCTTC
CASTAGQDGDYGYTF
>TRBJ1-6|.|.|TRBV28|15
TGTGCCAGCAGTTTCCCCGACAGGTCTAATTCACCCCTCCACTTT
CASSFPDRSNSPLHF
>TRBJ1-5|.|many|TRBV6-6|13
TGTGCCAGCAGTTACAATAGCAATCAGCCCCAGCATTTT
CASSYNSNQPQHF
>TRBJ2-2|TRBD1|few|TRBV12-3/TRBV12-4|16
TGTGCCAGCAGTTCGAGAAGACAGGGTAACACCGGGGAGCTGTTTTTT
CASSSRRQGNTGELFF
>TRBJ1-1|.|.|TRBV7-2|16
TGTGCCAGCAGCTTAGAGTTGGTCGGGGGCGGCACTGAAGCTTTCTTT
CASSLELVGGGTEAFF
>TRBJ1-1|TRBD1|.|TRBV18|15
TGTGCCAGCTCACCGGCGGGACAGAGGTACACTGAAGCTTTCTTT
CASSPAGQRYTEAFF
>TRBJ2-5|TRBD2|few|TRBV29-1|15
TGCAGCGCAGAAACTAGCGGGGGATACCAAGAGACCCAGTACTTC
CSAETSGGYQETQYF
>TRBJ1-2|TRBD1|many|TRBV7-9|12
TGTGCCACTCGACAGGGGAACTATGGCTACACCTTC
CATRQGNYGYTF
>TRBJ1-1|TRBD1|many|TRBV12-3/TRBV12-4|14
TGTGCCAGCAGTTCCGGGACAGGGGGCACTGAAGCTTTCTTT
CASSSGTGGTEAFF
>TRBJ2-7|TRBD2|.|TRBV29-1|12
TGCAGCGTTGCCGGGGGGGGCGACGAGCAGTACTTC
CSVAGGGDEQYF
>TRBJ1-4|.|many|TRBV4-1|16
TGCGCCAGCAGCCAAGAGCGGACCTCAACTAATGAAAAACTGTTTTTT
CASSQERTSTNEKLFF